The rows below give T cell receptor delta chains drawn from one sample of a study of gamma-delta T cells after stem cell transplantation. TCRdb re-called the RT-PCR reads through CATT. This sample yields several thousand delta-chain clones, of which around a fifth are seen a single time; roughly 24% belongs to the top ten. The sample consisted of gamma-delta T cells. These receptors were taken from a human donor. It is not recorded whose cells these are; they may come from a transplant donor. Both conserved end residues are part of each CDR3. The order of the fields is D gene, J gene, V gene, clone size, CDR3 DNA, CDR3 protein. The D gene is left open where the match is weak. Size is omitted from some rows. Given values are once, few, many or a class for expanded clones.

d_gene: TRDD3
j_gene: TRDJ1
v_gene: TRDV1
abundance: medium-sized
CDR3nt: TGTGCTCTTGGGACATCCTCCCATTCGAGGGACAGTGACTGGGGGACCGATAAACTCATCTTT
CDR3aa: CALGTSSHSRDSDWGTDKLIF

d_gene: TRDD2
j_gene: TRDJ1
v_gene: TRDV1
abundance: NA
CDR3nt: TGTGCTCTTGGGAAACTTCCTAGGGGGGGGTACACCGATAAACTCATCTTT
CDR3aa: CALGKLPRGGYTDKLIF

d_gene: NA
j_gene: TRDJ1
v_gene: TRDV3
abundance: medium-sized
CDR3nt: TGTGCCCTAGCTAGGCATATAGCCTACACCGATAAACTCATCTTT
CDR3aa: CALARHIAYTDKLIF

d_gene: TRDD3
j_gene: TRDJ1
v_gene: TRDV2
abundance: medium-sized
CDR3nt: TGTGCCTGTGACTCCCTGGGTCCAAGGGGATACGAAGGGTACACCGATAAACTCATCTTT
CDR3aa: CACDSLGPRGYEGYTDKLIF

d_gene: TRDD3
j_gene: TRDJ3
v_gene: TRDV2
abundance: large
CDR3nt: TGTGCCTGTGATCTGAGTACTGGGGGATACGCGTCCTGGGACACCCGACAGATGTTTTTC
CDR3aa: CACDLSTGGYASWDTRQMFF

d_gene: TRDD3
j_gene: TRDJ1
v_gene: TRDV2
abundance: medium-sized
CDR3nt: TGTGCCTGTGACCTACTGGGGGATACGGAGGGGAATTCGCACTACACCGATAAACTCATCTTT
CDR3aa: CACDLLGDTEGNSHYTDKLIF

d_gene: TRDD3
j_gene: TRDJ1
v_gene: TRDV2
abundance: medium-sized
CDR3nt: TGTGCCTGTGACCCGGCTGGGGGATCCCTGTACACCGATAAACTCATCTTT
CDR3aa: CACDPAGGSLYTDKLIF

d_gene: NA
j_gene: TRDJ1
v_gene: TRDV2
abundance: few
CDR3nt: TGTGCCTGTGACTCCCTACGGGGTACATACACCGATAAACTCATCTTT
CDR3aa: CACDSLRGTYTDKLIF

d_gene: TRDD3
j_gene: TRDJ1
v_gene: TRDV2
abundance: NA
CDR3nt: TGTGCCTGTGACACCCTACTGGGGGATACGAAGGGCACCGATAAACTCATCTTT
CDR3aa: CACDTLLGDTKGTDKLIF

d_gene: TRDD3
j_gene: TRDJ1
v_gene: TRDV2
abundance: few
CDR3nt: TGTGCCTGTGACACCCTATTAACTGGGGGACGAAAAAGGTACACCGATAAACTCATCTTT
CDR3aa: CACDTLLTGGRKRYTDKLIF

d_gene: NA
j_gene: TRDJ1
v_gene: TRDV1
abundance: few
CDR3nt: TGTGCTCTTGGGGAACTATCCCCCAAGTACACCGATAAACTCATCTTT
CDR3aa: CALGELSPKYTDKLIF

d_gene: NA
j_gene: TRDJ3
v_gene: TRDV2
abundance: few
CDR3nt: TGTGCCTGTGACACCCTCGTGGGGGGCTCCTGGGACACCCGACAGATGTTTTTC
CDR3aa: CACDTLVGGSWDTRQMFF

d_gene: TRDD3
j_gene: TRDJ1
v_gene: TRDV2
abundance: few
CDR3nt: TGTGCCTGTGACACCCTGGGGGGAGACGTTTACACCGATAAACTCATCTTT
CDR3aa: CACDTLGGDVYTDKLIF

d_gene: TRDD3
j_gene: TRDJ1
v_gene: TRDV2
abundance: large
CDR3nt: TGTGCCTGTGACACTTTACTGGGGGAGATGCGGTACACCGATAAACTCATCTTT
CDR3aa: CACDTLLGEMRYTDKLIF

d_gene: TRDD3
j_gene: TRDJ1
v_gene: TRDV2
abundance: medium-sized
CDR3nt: TGTGCCTGTGACCTACTGGGGGAACTAATGTACACCGATAAACTCATCTTT
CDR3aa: CACDLLGELMYTDKLIF

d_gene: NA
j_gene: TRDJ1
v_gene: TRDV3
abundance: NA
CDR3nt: TGTGCCTTTAAGAAACTTCGGCCGCAGTACACCGATAAACTCATCTTT
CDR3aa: CAFKKLRPQYTDKLIF

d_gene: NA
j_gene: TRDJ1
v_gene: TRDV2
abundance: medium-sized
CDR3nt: TGTGCCTGTGACACCGTACTTCGCGGGGATGAGCAGAATAAACTCATCTTT
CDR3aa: CACDTVLRGDEQNKLIF

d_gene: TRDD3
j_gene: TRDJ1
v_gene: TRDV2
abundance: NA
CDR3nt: TGTGCCTGTGACTCCCTACTGGGGGACCGTAATAAACTCATCTTT
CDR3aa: CACDSLLGDRNKLIF

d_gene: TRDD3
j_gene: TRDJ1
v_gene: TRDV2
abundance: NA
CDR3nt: TGTGCCTGTGACCCGGTAACTGGGGGATCCCTCCCTAAACCCATCTTT
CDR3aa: CACDPVTGGSLPKPIF

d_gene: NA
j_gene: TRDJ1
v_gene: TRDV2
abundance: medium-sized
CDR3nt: TGTGCCTGTGACACCGTGGGGATTCACAACACCGATAAACTCATCTTT
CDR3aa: CACDTVGIHNTDKLIF

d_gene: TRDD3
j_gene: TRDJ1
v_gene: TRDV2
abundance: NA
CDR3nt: TGTGCCTGTGACACCGCTGGGGGATTGAGAGCGTACACCGATAAACTCATCTTT
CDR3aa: CACDTAGGLRAYTDKLIF

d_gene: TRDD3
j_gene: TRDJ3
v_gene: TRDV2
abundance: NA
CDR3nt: TGTGCCTGTGACACCTTGCTGGGGGATCGAGGAAGCTCCTGGGACACCCGACAGATGTTTTTC
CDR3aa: CACDTLLGDRGSSWDTRQMFF

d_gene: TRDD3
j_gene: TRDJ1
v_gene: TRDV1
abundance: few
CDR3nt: TGTGCTCTTGGGGACCGCCTCGCCTCAGTACTGGGGGCTAAACTCATCTTT
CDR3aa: CALGDRLASVLGAKLIF

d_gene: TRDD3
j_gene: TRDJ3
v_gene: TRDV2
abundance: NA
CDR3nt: TGTGCCTGTGACACCCCTGGGGGAGCCTTTAGCTCCTGGGACACCCGACAGATGTTTTTC
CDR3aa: CACDTPGGAFSSWDTRQMFF

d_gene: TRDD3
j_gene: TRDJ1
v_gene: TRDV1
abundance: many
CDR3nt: TGTGCTCTTGGGAGACTGCAGGTACTGGGGGAACTTTACACCGATAAACTCATCTTT
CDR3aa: CALGRLQVLGELYTDKLIF

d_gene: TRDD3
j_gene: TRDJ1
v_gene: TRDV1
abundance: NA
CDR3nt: TGTGCTCTTGGGGAACTAGGACTAAATGGCATTTTAGTGGGGGATCACCTACCGTACACCGATAAACTCATCTTT
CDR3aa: CALGELGLNGILVGDHLPYTDKLIF

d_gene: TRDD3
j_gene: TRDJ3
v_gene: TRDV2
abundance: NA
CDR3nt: TGTGCCTGTGACCCACCACTGGGGGTTGACCTCTCCTGGGACACCCGACAGATGTTTTTC
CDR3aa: CACDPPLGVDLSWDTRQMFF

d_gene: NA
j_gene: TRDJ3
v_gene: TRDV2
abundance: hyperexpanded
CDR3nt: TGTGCCTGTGACACCGCCGAGTCTCTTAGCGCCGCAGGCTCCTGGGACACCCGACAGATGTTTTTC
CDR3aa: CACDTAESLSAAGSWDTRQMFF

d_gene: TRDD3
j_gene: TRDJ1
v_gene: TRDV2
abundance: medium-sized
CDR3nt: TGTGCCTGTGACACCCTAGGGGGGATGGTTTACGATAAACTCATCTTT
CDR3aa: CACDTLGGMVYDKLIF

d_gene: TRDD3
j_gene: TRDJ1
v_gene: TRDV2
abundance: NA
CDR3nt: TGTGCCTGTGAAGGGCTGGGGGCCATGTACATCGATAAACTCATCTTT
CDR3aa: CACEGLGAMYIDKLIF

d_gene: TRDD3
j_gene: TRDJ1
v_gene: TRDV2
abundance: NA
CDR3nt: TGTGCCTGTGACCACGTACTGGGGGCCAGTACCGATAAACTCATCTTT
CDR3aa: CACDHVLGASTDKLIF

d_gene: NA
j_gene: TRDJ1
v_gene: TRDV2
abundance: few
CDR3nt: TGTGCCTGTGACACCGTGGGGGCCCCCACCGATAAACTCATCTTT
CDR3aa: CACDTVGAPTDKLIF

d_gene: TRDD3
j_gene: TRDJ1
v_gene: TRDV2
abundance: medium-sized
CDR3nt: TGTGCCTGTGAACCTGTTCCTTTACACTTGGGGGATAACCCCCCAGAGTACACCGATAAACTCATCTTT
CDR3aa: CACEPVPLHLGDNPPEYTDKLIF

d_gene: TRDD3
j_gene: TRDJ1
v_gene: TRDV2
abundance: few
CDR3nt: TGTGCCTGTGACCATCTTTTGGGGGATACCAACACCGATAAACTCATCTTT
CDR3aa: CACDHLLGDTNTDKLIF

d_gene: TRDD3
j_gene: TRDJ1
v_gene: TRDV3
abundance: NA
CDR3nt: TGTGCCTCAGCGGGGTACCTTCCAGACTGGGGGATGACCAAACTCATCTTT
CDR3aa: CASAGYLPDWGMTKLIF

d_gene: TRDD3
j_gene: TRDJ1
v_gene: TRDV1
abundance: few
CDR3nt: TGTGCTCTTGGGGATGATCGGGGGATACGAGGAACCGATAAACTCATCTTT
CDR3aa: CALGDDRGIRGTDKLIF

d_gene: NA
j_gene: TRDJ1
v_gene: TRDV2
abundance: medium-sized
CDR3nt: TGTGCCTGTGACGGGTTGCTTAACACCGATAAACTCATCTTT
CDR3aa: CACDGLLNTDKLIF

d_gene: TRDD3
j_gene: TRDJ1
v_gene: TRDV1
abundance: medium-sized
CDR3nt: TGTGCTCTTGGGGAACTCCTACAGCACGTACTGGGGATCCTTCACACCGATAAACTCATCTTT
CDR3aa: CALGELLQHVLGILHTDKLIF

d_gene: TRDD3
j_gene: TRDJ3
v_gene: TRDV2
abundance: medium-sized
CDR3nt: TGTGCCTGTGACACTCTGGGGGGTAGCTCCTGGGACACCCGACAGATGTTTTTC
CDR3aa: CACDTLGGSSWDTRQMFF

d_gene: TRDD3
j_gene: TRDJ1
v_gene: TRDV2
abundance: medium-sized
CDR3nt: TGTGCCTGTGACCCTGTTTACCCCTGGTCGGGGATACGGGAGACCGATAAACTCATCTTT
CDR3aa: CACDPVYPWSGIRETDKLIF